The clone carrying this T cell receptor (beta chain) has just a few counts. These data belong to a study of control samples from healthy donors and cancer patients. The CDR3 length is 13 residues. Trimming pared 5 bases from V and 4 bases from J, leaving 9 bases between. Germline CDR1 reads SEHNR; CDR2 reads FQNEAQ (reference sequence). Clones were sequenced by immunoSEQ multiplex PCR, and TCRdb holds only the in-frame ones, with some missing. Of about 39,000 clones listed, about 86% were seen once; the top ten hold 20% to 25%. The sequenced material came from PBMCs. This sequence originates from a woman aged 55-69 years with lung cancer. The rearrangement uses TRBV7-9 and TRBJ2-1; D remains unclear. The CDR3 loop reads CASSASSYNEQFF. Written as DNA, the CDR3 is TGTGCCAGCAGCGCCTCATCTTACAATGAGCAGTTCTTC.